This is a list of T cell receptor beta chains from one sample in a study of shared clonotypes between healthy human individuals. Sequenced by immunoSEQ multiplex PCR; TCRdb stores in-frame clones only, minus some. Seen here are around 320,000 clones, 87% observed once, and the top ten hold about a sixth. Sequenced material: memory CD8+ T cells sorted from blood. These receptors all stem from a man aged 18 to 35 in good health. Both conserved end residues are part of each CDR3. Each record gives: V gene, J gene, D gene, clone size, CDR3 protein, CDR3 DNA. D genes are given only for firm matches. Clone size, where shown, is once, few, many, or a class for clones that have expanded.

v_call: TRBV30; j_call: TRBJ2-7; d_call: NA; clone_size: NA; cdr3_aa: CAWSLAGRRHEQYF; cdr3_nt: TGTGCCTGGAGTTTAGCCGGGAGAAGGCACGAGCAGTACTTC
v_call: TRBV11-2; j_call: TRBJ1-2; d_call: NA; clone_size: once; cdr3_aa: CASSLGPIRGYTF; cdr3_nt: TGTGCCAGCAGCTTAGGTCCTATTCGGGGCTACACCTTC
v_call: TRBV6-1; j_call: TRBJ1-6; d_call: NA; clone_size: NA; cdr3_aa: CASSEDGQYNSPLHF; cdr3_nt: TGTGCCAGCAGTGAAGACGGACAGTATAATTCACCCCTCCACTTT
v_call: TRBV4-3; j_call: TRBJ2-5; d_call: TRBD2; clone_size: NA; cdr3_aa: CASSQDIAGLAGEETQYF; cdr3_nt: TGCGCCAGCAGCCAAGATATTGCGGGACTAGCGGGAGAAGAGACCCAGTACTTC
v_call: TRBV9; j_call: TRBJ2-2; d_call: TRBD1; clone_size: once; cdr3_aa: CASSVGQGTGELFF; cdr3_nt: TGTGCCAGCAGCGTGGGACAGGGCACCGGGGAGCTGTTTTTT
v_call: TRBV7-8; j_call: TRBJ2-1; d_call: NA; clone_size: NA; cdr3_aa: CASSDGASPYNEQFF; cdr3_nt: TGTGCCAGCAGCGATGGGGCCAGCCCCTACAATGAGCAGTTCTTC
v_call: TRBV15; j_call: TRBJ2-7; d_call: NA; clone_size: many; cdr3_aa: CATSRGTDYEQYF; cdr3_nt: TGTGCCACCAGCAGAGGGACAGACTACGAGCAGTACTTC
v_call: TRBV13; j_call: TRBJ2-7; d_call: TRBD1; clone_size: few; cdr3_aa: CASKATGGGEQYF; cdr3_nt: TGTGCCAGCAAGGCGACAGGGGGCGGCGAGCAGTACTTC
v_call: TRBV30; j_call: TRBJ2-3; d_call: TRBD2; clone_size: NA; cdr3_aa: CAWTGGPNTQYF; cdr3_nt: TGTGCCTGGACGGGGGGGCCGAATACGCAGTATTTT
v_call: TRBV27; j_call: TRBJ2-2; d_call: NA; clone_size: NA; cdr3_aa: CASTVGVGHGELFF; cdr3_nt: TGTGCCAGCACCGTCGGAGTCGGGCACGGGGAGCTGTTTTTT
v_call: TRBV7-9; j_call: TRBJ2-7; d_call: NA; clone_size: NA; cdr3_aa: CASSLAGGGYEQYF; cdr3_nt: TGTGCCAGCAGCTTAGCGGGAGGCGGTTACGAGCAGTACTTC
v_call: TRBV5-4; j_call: TRBJ2-5; d_call: TRBD1; clone_size: NA; cdr3_aa: CASSIGQGRETQYF; cdr3_nt: TGTGCCAGCAGCATAGGACAGGGACGGGAGACCCAGTACTTC
v_call: TRBV10-2; j_call: TRBJ1-5; d_call: TRBD1; clone_size: NA; cdr3_aa: CASSVDRDLSNQPQHF; cdr3_nt: TGCGCCAGCAGTGTCGACAGGGACCTTAGCAATCAGCCCCAGCATTTT
v_call: TRBV9; j_call: TRBJ1-1; d_call: NA; clone_size: NA; cdr3_aa: CASSGRGDGSTAWTDTEAFF; cdr3_nt: TGTGCCAGCAGCGGCCGGGGCGACGGGAGCACTGCCTGGACGGACACTGAAGCTTTCTTT
v_call: TRBV27; j_call: TRBJ2-2; d_call: TRBD2; clone_size: NA; cdr3_aa: CASSPASGSGTGELFF; cdr3_nt: TGTGCCAGCAGTCCCGCTAGCGGGAGCGGCACCGGGGAGCTGTTTTTT
v_call: TRBV6-1; j_call: TRBJ1-2; d_call: NA; clone_size: NA; cdr3_aa: CASSELQANYGYTF; cdr3_nt: TGTGCCAGCAGTGAACTTCAGGCGAACTATGGCTACACCTTC
v_call: TRBV10-3; j_call: TRBJ2-1; d_call: TRBD1; clone_size: NA; cdr3_aa: CAISLDRDRPYYEQFF; cdr3_nt: TGTGCCATCAGCTTAGACCGGGACAGACCCTACTATGAGCAGTTCTTC
v_call: TRBV27; j_call: TRBJ2-3; d_call: NA; clone_size: NA; cdr3_aa: CASSLWGLVTDTQYF; cdr3_nt: TGTGCCAGCAGTTTATGGGGCCTAGTCACAGATACGCAGTATTTT
v_call: TRBV14; j_call: TRBJ1-1; d_call: NA; clone_size: NA; cdr3_aa: CASSQDSGGDTEAFF; cdr3_nt: TGTGCCAGCAGCCAAGATTCCGGTGGGGACACTGAAGCTTTCTTT
v_call: TRBV7-9; j_call: TRBJ2-1; d_call: TRBD1; clone_size: many; cdr3_aa: CASSSLGPAGQGSYNEQFF; cdr3_nt: TGTGCCAGCAGCTCTCTCGGGCCCGCGGGACAGGGATCCTACAATGAGCAGTTCTTC
v_call: TRBV5-1; j_call: TRBJ2-1; d_call: NA; clone_size: NA; cdr3_aa: CASSSLYNEQFF; cdr3_nt: TGCGCCAGCAGCTCGCTCTACAATGAGCAGTTCTTC
v_call: TRBV30; j_call: TRBJ1-3; d_call: NA; clone_size: NA; cdr3_aa: CAWEEASGNTIYF; cdr3_nt: TGTGCCTGGGAGGAAGCCTCTGGAAACACCATATATTTT
v_call: TRBV15; j_call: TRBJ1-6; d_call: NA; clone_size: NA; cdr3_aa: CATSSWGENSPLHF; cdr3_nt: TGTGCCACCAGCAGCTGGGGGGAGAATTCACCCCTCCACTTT
v_call: TRBV5-4; j_call: TRBJ1-6; d_call: TRBD1; clone_size: few; cdr3_aa: CASSQGAYGNSPLHF; cdr3_nt: TGTGCCAGCAGCCAGGGGGCTTATGGTAATTCACCCCTCCACTTT
v_call: TRBV18; j_call: TRBJ2-5; d_call: TRBD1; clone_size: once; cdr3_aa: CASSPAQGAVRETQYF; cdr3_nt: TGTGCCAGCTCACCGGCACAGGGGGCCGTTAGAGAGACCCAGTACTTC
v_call: TRBV14; j_call: TRBJ2-1; d_call: TRBD2; clone_size: NA; cdr3_aa: CASSQHPGTMDEQFF; cdr3_nt: TGTGCCAGCAGCCAACACCCCGGGACTATGGATGAGCAGTTCTTC
v_call: TRBV5-6; j_call: TRBJ1-1; d_call: TRBD1; clone_size: many; cdr3_aa: CASSFYRGPGEAFF; cdr3_nt: TGTGCCAGCAGCTTTTACAGGGGGCCCGGTGAAGCTTTCTTT
v_call: TRBV11-2; j_call: TRBJ2-7; d_call: NA; clone_size: NA; cdr3_aa: CASSLEADYEQYF; cdr3_nt: TGTGCCAGCAGCTTAGAGGCAGACTACGAGCAGTACTTC
v_call: TRBV5-1; j_call: TRBJ2-1; d_call: TRBD2; clone_size: NA; cdr3_aa: CASSLSRAGAGNEQFF; cdr3_nt: TGCGCCAGCAGCTTGTCGCGGGCGGGAGCAGGCAATGAGCAGTTCTTC
v_call: TRBV2; j_call: TRBJ2-1; d_call: TRBD2; clone_size: NA; cdr3_aa: CASRFHSGSGNEQFF; cdr3_nt: TGTGCCAGCAGATTTCATAGCGGGAGCGGGAATGAGCAGTTCTTC
v_call: TRBV5-4; j_call: TRBJ2-3; d_call: NA; clone_size: NA; cdr3_aa: CASSLDAIFRTDTQYF; cdr3_nt: TGTGCCAGCAGCTTGGATGCTATATTCCGCACAGATACGCAGTATTTT
v_call: TRBV6-1; j_call: TRBJ1-5; d_call: TRBD1; clone_size: NA; cdr3_aa: CASTPTGSNQPQHF; cdr3_nt: TGTGCCAGCACCCCGACAGGGAGCAATCAGCCCCAGCATTTT
v_call: TRBV2; j_call: TRBJ2-1; d_call: TRBD2; clone_size: once; cdr3_aa: CATSRQASGRTNEQFF; cdr3_nt: TGTGCCACCAGTAGGCAGGCTAGCGGGAGAACGAATGAGCAGTTCTTC
v_call: TRBV28; j_call: TRBJ2-7; d_call: NA; clone_size: NA; cdr3_aa: CASSFSNEQYF; cdr3_nt: TGTGCCAGCAGTTTTAGTAACGAGCAGTACTTC
v_call: TRBV6-1; j_call: TRBJ2-7; d_call: NA; clone_size: NA; cdr3_aa: CASSESGQYF; cdr3_nt: TGTGCCAGCAGCGAATCCGGGCAGTACTTC
v_call: TRBV6-1; j_call: TRBJ1-1; d_call: NA; clone_size: NA; cdr3_aa: CASIRRSGEAFF; cdr3_nt: TGTGCCAGCATTCGACGATCTGGAGAAGCTTTCTTT
v_call: TRBV13; j_call: TRBJ2-3; d_call: NA; clone_size: NA; cdr3_aa: CASSLPGTDTQYF; cdr3_nt: TGTGCCAGCAGTCTTCCGGGCACAGATACGCAGTATTTT
v_call: TRBV4-1; j_call: TRBJ1-2; d_call: NA; clone_size: once; cdr3_aa: CASSQVEYGYTF; cdr3_nt: TGCGCCAGCAGCCAAGTAGAATATGGCTACACCTTC
v_call: TRBV10-1; j_call: TRBJ2-2; d_call: TRBD1; clone_size: NA; cdr3_aa: CASSESGTGRYTGELFF; cdr3_nt: TGCGCCAGCAGTGAGTCAGGGACAGGGAGGTACACCGGGGAGCTGTTTTTT
v_call: TRBV7-9; j_call: TRBJ1-2; d_call: TRBD1; clone_size: NA; cdr3_aa: CASSWDRGRNYGYTF; cdr3_nt: TGTGCCAGCAGCTGGGACAGGGGGCGAAACTATGGCTACACCTTC
v_call: TRBV18; j_call: TRBJ2-7; d_call: NA; clone_size: NA; cdr3_aa: CASSPPEGYEQYF; cdr3_nt: TGTGCCAGCTCACCCCCCGAGGGGTACGAGCAGTACTTC
v_call: TRBV7-8; j_call: TRBJ1-2; d_call: NA; clone_size: once; cdr3_aa: CASSATGPNYGYTF; cdr3_nt: TGTGCCAGCAGCGCCACGGGGCCTAACTATGGCTACACCTTC
v_call: TRBV28; j_call: TRBJ2-6; d_call: NA; clone_size: NA; cdr3_aa: CASSPTGSGANVLTF; cdr3_nt: TGTGCCAGCAGTCCCACGGGCTCTGGGGCCAACGTCCTGACTTTC
v_call: TRBV6-5; j_call: TRBJ2-2; d_call: NA; clone_size: NA; cdr3_aa: CASSYSAGELFF; cdr3_nt: TGTGCCAGCAGTTACTCGGCAGGGGAGCTGTTTTTT